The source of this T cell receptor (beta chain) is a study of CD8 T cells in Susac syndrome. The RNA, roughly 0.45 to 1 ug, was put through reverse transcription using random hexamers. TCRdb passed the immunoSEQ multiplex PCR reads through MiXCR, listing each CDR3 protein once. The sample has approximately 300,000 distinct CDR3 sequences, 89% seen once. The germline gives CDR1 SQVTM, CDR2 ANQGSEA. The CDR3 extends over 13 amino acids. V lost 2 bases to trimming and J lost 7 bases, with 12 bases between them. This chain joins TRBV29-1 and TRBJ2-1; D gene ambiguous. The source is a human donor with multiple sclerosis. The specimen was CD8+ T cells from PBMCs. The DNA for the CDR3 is TGCAGCGTTGAACCCCGCGAGTTGAATGAGCAGTTCTTC. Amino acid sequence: CSVEPRELNEQFF.